This T cell receptor beta chain was sequenced during a study of blood T cell repertoires in COVID-19. The wider study: The samples span acute and convalescent COVID-19 from the United States, Italy and Spain. In each case, the material was cDNA or gDNA derived from T cells, B-cell-depleted T cells, or PBMCs.

Per the germline V gene, CDR1 is SEHNR and CDR2 is FQNEAQ (reference sequence). V was clipped by 2 bases and J by 3 bases, with 7 bases between them. The CDR3 spans 13 residues. Original methodology: From reference gene primer amplification, estimates of nucleated cell counts were derived. Only in-frame clones appear in the TCRdb table, and some are missing; sequencing was by immunoSEQ multiplex PCR. That table gives V, J and clone size, and the DNA gave D and trimming. The table includes fewer than 150,000 clones, more than 70% detected once. The sequence came from a human donor in a cohort sampled during active COVID-19. The chain joins TRBV7-9 to TRBJ1-2; tentatively, D is TRBD1 (6 bases). Material for sequencing was peripheral blood. Here the CDR3 DNA reads TGTGCCAGCAGCTTATACAGGGACTATGGCTACACCTTC. Translation gives CASSLYRDYGYTF.